This T cell receptor beta chain appears in the sequencing data of a study of tumor and adjacent non-tumor tissue in lung cancer. Study-wide background: The patients, 10 men and roughly 5 women, were about 31 to 76 with stage I to III disease. Samples averaged roughly 4.4 million productive TCRbeta reads each.

Three rounds of nested PCR, following a modified ARM-PCR protocol, produced the TCRbeta library. TCRdb redid the calling of the multiplex PCR reads with MiXCR, one entry per CDR3 protein. Of roughly 76,000 distinct CDR3 sequences in the sample, around two thirds were seen once. The CDR3 is made up of 17 amino acids. Germline CDR1 is SGHAT and CDR2 is FQNNGV. Study conclusions and caveats: Shorter survival was associated with higher TCR diversity in tumors.

Details on this clonotype: Its specificity is not known. A junction end diverges from the germline sequence, so it may reflect a read error.

This sample's RNA came from whole unsorted tissue. This clonotype originated in a woman between 70 and 85 years old with non-small cell lung cancer. The sequenced material came from lung tumor tissue. The chain carries TRBV11-2 and TRBJ2-2; 7 bases fit TRBD2. CDR3 amino acids: CASSLQGRGSGTGGLFF. CDR3 coding DNA: TGTGCCAGCAGCTTACAGGGACGTGGGAGTGGAACGGGGGGGCTGTTTTTT.